The 5 T cell receptor beta chains presented below share a single source sample, sequenced in a study of blood T cell repertoires in COVID-19. Sequencing was performed with immunoSEQ multiplex PCR; in TCRdb, only in-frame clones are kept and a portion is missing. Of 95,000 to 100,000 clones in the sample, more than 75% were seen once. Sequenced: peripheral blood. The receptors stem from a woman in her 30s with acute or convalescent COVID-19.

The chain has TRBV19 and TRBJ2-4; tentative D call: TRBD1 (6 bases). V was shortened by 3 bases and J by 6 bases, with 12 bases between the two germline ends. The V gene's germline CDR1 is LNHDA and CDR2 SQIVND (reference sequence). This CDR3 region has 14 residues. The CDR3 loop reads CASSISGGGNIQYF. CDR3 in DNA: TGTGCCAGTAGTATCTCTGGGGGCGGAAACATTCAGTACTTC. The full variable domain, completed using reference TRBV19 and TRBJ2-4, is DGGITQSPKYLFRKEGQNVTLSCEQNLNHDAMYWYRQDPGQGLRLIYYSQIVNDFQKGDIAEGYSVSREKKESFPLTVTSAQKNPTAFYLCASSISGGGNIQYFGAGTRLSVL.

The rearrangement links TRBV2 to TRBJ1-6, with D tentatively TRBD1 (5 bases). CDR3 length equals 11 residues. Trimming removed 10 bases from V and 7 bases from J, with 8 bases in between. CDR1 is SNHLY, CDR2 FYNNEI, per germline. The CDR3 bases are TGTGCCATTTCAGGGAATTCACCCCTCCACTTT. This codes for CAISGNSPLHF.

The chain carries TRBV10-2 and TRBJ1-1, with a weak D call TRBD1 (6 bases). Germline values: CDR1 WSHSY, CDR2 SAAADI. The V and J ends lost 0 bases and 7 bases respectively, with 12 bases between them. There are 14 residues in the CDR3. The CDR3 bases are TGCGCCAGCAGTGAGTCTCCCAGGGGCGGTGAAGCTTTCTTT. It codes for CASSESPRGGEAFF.

This sequence joins TRBV19 and TRBJ1-2; TRBD1 is a possible D gene (5 bases). V was pared by 2 bases and J by 2 bases, with 6 bases between. Germline V gene data show CDR1 as LNHDA and CDR2 as SQIVND (reference sequence). CDR3 size: 13 residues. The CDR3 protein is CASSISGNYGYTF. DNA for the CDR3: TGTGCCAGTAGTATATCAGGGAACTATGGCTACACCTTC.

J is TRBJ1-1 and V is TRBV10-3; 10 bases agree with TRBD1. Germline assignment: CDR1 ENHRY and CDR2 SYGVKD. The CDR3 consists of 17 residues. After removal of 5 bases from V and 0 bases from J, the junction contained 9 bases not matched to a gene. The CDR3 region is CAISSGTGAEMNTEAFF. DNA for the CDR3: TGTGCCATCAGTTCCGGGACAGGGGCAGAGATGAACACTGAAGCTTTCTTT.